Given below is one T cell receptor (beta chain) in context. No antigen is known for it. Trimming left V 0 bases short and J 8 bases short, with 20 bases between. The germline CDR1 and CDR2 sequences are SGDLS and YYNGEE. The length of the CDR3 is 17 residues. Time point described: patch test 1, 2 weeks after DPC sensitization. Regarding treatment: therapeutic diphenylcyclopropenone sensitization with weekly scalp DPC. Only after blood had been drawn was each patch test applied. This specimen comes from a study of human T cells and chemical hapten exposure. Study context: The sensitizing agent was 2% DPC, placed on roughly 2 cm by roughly 2 cm of upper inner arm skin.

Study results and limitations: TCRs exceeding 1 in 1000 frequency stayed unchanged with DPC sensitization.

The library tagged each cDNA molecule with unique molecular identifiers. Each CDR3 protein is one row after TCRdb ran MiXCR on the RACE reads. The table shows about 340,000 distinct CDR3 sequences, with approximately 6.3% occurring only once. The material sequenced was whole blood, taken in connection with sensitization to the hapten diphenylcyclopropenone (DPC). The genes are TRBV9 and TRBJ2-2; D perhaps matches TRBD1 (5 bases). This receptor was obtained from a woman aged 18 to 35 with alopecia areata. Some clones in this sample may be carry-over from other donors' samples. In DNA form, the CDR3 reads TGTGCCAGCAGCGTAGCTGACGTGGGGCGGATGTATGGGGAGCTGTTTTTT. This gives the protein CASSVADVGRMYGELFF.